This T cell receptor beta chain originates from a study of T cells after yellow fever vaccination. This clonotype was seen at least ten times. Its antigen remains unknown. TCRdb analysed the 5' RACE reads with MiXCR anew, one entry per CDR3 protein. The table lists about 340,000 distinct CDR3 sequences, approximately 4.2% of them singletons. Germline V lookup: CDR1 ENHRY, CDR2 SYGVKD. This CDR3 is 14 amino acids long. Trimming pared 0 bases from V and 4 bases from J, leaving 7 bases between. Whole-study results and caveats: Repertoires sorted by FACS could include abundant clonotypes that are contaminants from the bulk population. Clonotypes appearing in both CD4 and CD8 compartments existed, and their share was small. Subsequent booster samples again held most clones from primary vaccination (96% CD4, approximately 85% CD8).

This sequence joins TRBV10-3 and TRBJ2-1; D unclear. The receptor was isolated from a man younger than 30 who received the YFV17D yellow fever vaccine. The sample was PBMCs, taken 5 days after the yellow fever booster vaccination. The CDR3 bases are TGTGCCATCAGTGAGTCGAATTGGTACAATGAGCAGTTCTTC. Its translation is CAISESNWYNEQFF.